The TCR beta chain under discussion was sequenced for a study of T-cell reconstitution after alpha-beta-depleted transplantation in children. Study-wide points: There were reportedly several hundred expanded graft clones from which alpha-beta T cells came about two months after transplant.

About this clonotype itself: As yet, its antigen is unknown.

TCRbeta library construction was performed incorporating unique molecular identifiers. Each CDR3 protein gets one entry after TCRdb re-called the PCR reads with MiXCR. Of some 830,000 distinct CDR3 sequences in the sample, 15% to 20% were seen once. The TCR was taken from a male patient aged 10 to 17 who had a stem cell transplant for acute lymphoblastic leukemia, so the T cells may come from the graft donor. Specimen: PBMCs, mostly from graft donor cells, collected 360 days after TCRalphabeta/CD19-depleted stem cell transplant.

As DNA, the CDR3 is TGTGCCAGCAGCCAAGATGTCCGGATGAACACTGAAGCTTTCTTT. This encodes CASSQDVRMNTEAFF. The V call is TRBV3-1, the J call TRBJ1-1; no firm D call. CDR1 and CDR2 from the germline V gene are LGHDT and YNNKEL (reference sequence). V was shortened by 0 bases and J by 0 bases, with 8 bases between the two germline ends. CDR3 length: 15 amino acids.